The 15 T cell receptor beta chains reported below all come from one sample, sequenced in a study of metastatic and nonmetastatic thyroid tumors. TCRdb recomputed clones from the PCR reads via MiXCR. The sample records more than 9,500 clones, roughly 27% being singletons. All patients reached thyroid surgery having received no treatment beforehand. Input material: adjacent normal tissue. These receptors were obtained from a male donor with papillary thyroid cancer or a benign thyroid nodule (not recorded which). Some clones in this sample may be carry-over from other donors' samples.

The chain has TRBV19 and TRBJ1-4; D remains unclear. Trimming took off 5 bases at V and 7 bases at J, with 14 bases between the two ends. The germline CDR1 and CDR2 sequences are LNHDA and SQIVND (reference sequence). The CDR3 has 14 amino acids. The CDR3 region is CASSPPVFTEKLFF. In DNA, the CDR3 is TGTGCCAGTAGTCCCCCCGTGTTTACTGAAAAACTGTTTTTT. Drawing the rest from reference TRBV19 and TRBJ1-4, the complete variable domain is DGGITQSPKYLFRKEGQNVTLSCEQNLNHDAMYWYRQDPGQGLRLIYYSQIVNDFQKGDIAEGYSVSREKKESFPLTVTSAQKNPTAFYLCASSPPVFTEKLFFGSGTQLSVL.

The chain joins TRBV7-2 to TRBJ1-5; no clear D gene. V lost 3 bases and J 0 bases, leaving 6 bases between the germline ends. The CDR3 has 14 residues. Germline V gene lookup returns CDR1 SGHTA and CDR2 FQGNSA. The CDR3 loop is CASSFLYSNQPQHF. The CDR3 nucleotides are TGTGCCAGCAGCTTCCTTTATAGCAATCAGCCCCAGCATTTT.

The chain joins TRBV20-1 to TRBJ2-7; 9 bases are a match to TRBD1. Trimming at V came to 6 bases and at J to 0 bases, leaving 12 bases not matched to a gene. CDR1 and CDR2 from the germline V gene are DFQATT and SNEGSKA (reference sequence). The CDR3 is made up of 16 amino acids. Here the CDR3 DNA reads TGCAGTGCCAGCAGCCGGGACAGGGCTACCTCCTACGAGCAGTACTTC. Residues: CSASSRDRATSYEQYF.

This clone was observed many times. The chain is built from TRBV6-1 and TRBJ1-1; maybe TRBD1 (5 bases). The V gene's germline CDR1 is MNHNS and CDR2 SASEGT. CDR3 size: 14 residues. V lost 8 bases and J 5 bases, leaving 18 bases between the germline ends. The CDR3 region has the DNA TGTGCCAGCTTCGGTGGGGGAGAGAGGACTGAAGCTTTCTTT. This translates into CASFGGGERTEAFF.

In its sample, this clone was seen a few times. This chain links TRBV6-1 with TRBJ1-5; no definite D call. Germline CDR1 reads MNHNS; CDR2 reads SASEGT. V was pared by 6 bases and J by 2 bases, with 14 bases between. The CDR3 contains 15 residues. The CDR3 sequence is CASSPPPGGNQPQHF. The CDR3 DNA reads TGTGCCAGCAGCCCCCCCCCCGGGGGCAATCAGCCCCAGCATTTT.

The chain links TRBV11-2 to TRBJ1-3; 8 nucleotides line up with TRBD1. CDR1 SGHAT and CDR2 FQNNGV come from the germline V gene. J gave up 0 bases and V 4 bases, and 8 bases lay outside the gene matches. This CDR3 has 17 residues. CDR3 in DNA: TGTGCCAGCAGCTCACAGGGGGGCTCTCACTCTGGAAACACCATATATTTT. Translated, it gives CASSSQGGSHSGNTIYF.

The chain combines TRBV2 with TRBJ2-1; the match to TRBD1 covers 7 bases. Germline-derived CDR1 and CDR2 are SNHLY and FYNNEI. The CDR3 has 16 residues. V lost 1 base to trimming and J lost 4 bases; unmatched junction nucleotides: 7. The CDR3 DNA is TGTGCCAGCAGTGAAGGACCGGGACAGAGTTACAATGAGCAGTTCTTC. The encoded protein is CASSEGPGQSYNEQFF.

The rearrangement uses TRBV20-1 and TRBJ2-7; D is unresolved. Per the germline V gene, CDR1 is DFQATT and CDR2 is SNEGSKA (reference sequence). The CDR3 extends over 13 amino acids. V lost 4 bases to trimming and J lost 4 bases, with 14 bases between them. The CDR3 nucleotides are TGCAGTGCTACGACCACATCCATATACGAGCAGTACTTC. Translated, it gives CSATTTSIYEQYF.

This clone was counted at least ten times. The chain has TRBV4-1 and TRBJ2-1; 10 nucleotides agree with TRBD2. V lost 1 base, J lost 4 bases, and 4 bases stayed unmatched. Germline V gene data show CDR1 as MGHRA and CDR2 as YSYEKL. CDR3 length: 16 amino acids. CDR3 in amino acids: CASSQGAGGRYNEQFF. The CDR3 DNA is TGCGCCAGCAGCCAAGGAGCGGGGGGGCGGTACAATGAGCAGTTCTTC.

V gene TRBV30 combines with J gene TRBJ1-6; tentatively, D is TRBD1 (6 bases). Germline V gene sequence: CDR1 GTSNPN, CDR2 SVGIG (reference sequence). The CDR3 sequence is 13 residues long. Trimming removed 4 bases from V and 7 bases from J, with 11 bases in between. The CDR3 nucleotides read TGTGCCTGGACAATTACAGGGAATTCACCCCTCCACTTT. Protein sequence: CAWTITGNSPLHF.

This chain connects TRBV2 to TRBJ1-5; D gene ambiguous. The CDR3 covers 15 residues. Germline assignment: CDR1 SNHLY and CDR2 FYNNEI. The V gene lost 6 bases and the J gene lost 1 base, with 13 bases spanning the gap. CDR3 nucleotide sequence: TGTGCCAGCAGAGGAATCGGGCGGAGCAATCAGCCCCAGCATTTT. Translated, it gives CASRGIGRSNQPQHF.

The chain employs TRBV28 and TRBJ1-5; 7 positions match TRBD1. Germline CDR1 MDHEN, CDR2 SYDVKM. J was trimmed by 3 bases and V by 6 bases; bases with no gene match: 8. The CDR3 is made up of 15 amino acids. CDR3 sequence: CASRPGGGYNQPQHF. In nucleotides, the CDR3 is TGTGCCAGCAGACCCGGAGGGGGCTACAATCAGCCCCAGCATTTT.

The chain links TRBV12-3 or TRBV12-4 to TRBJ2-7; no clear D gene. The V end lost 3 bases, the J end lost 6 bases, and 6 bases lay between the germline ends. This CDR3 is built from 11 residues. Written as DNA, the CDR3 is TGTGCCAGCAGTTTGGGTACCGAGCAGTACTTC. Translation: CASSLGTEQYF.

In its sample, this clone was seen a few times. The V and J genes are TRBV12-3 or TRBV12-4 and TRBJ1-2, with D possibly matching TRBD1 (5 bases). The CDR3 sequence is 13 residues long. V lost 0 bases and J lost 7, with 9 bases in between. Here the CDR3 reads CASSLADSVGYTF. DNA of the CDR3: TGTGCCAGCAGTTTAGCCGACAGTGTTGGCTACACCTTC.

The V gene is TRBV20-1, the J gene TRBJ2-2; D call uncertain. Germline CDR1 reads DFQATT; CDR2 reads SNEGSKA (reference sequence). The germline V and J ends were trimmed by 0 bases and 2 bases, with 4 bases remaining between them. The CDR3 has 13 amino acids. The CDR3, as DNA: TGCAGTGCTAGAGAGCCAAACACCGGGGAGCTGTTTTTT. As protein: CSAREPNTGELFF.